The next 19 T cell receptor beta chains were all read from a single sample in a study of blood T cell repertoires in COVID-19. Profiled with immunoSEQ multiplex PCR; TCRdb holds only in-frame clones, not every one. Of 150,000 to 200,000 clones listed, around 85% are singletons. Sequencing used peripheral blood. These receptors came from a human donor with active or convalescent COVID-19. The donor label of this sample is uncertain.

In DNA form, the CDR3 reads TGTGCCAGTAGTATTAGGACTAGCGGGGGGCAAGAGACCCAGTACTTC. It codes for CASSIRTSGGQETQYF. The rearrangement links TRBV19 to TRBJ2-5; 14 bases align to TRBD2. Germline V lookup: CDR1 LNHDA, CDR2 SQIVND (reference sequence). Germline trimming cut 3 bases from V and 2 bases from J; bases unmatched to any gene: 2. The CDR3 is 16 amino acids.

The table lists this clone with a few counts. The V and J genes are TRBV5-1 and TRBJ1-2, with D unresolved. Trimming removed 0 bases from V and 4 bases from J, with 10 bases in between. The CDR3 contains 14 residues. Germline V CDR1 and CDR2: SGHRS, YFSETQ. CDR3 region: CASSLGEQTYGYTF. The CDR3 nucleotides are TGCGCCAGCAGCTTGGGAGAACAGACCTATGGCTACACCTTC.

The rearrangement joins TRBV24-1 to TRBJ2-1; TRBD2 is a possible D gene (8 bases). The CDR3 spans 16 residues. Germline loops: CDR1 KGHDR, CDR2 SFDVKD. The ends were cut back, 5 bases at V and 8 bases at J, with 21 bases in the middle. The DNA for the CDR3 is TGTGCCACCAGTGCCTCGACAGGGAGCGGGAGAGATGAGCAGTTCTTC. Its translation: CATSASTGSGRDEQFF.

The chain uses TRBV7-3 and TRBJ1-2; TRBD1 aligns across 10 bases. This CDR3 contains 16 residues. Germline values: CDR1 SGHTA, CDR2 FQGTGA. V lost 1 base, J lost 5 bases, and 7 bases stayed unmatched. The CDR3 DNA is TGTGCCAGCAGCTTAATTGGACAGGGGGTTATATATGGCTACACCTTC. It encodes CASSLIGQGVIYGYTF.

The J gene is TRBJ2-2, the V gene TRBV2; tentatively, D is TRBD1 (5 bases). Germline CDR1 reads SNHLY; CDR2 reads FYNNEI. The CDR3 runs 16 residues. Trimming left V 6 bases short and J 4 bases short, with 18 bases between. This chain's CDR3 is CASSQGLPSSTGELFF. CDR3 coding DNA: TGTGCCAGCAGCCAGGGTTTACCTTCGAGCACCGGGGAGCTGTTTTTT.

The V call is TRBV18, the J call TRBJ2-3; a weak D match, TRBD2 (5 bases). The CDR3 runs to 16 residues. Germline loops: CDR1 KGHSH, CDR2 LQKENI. Trimming took off 1 base at V and 3 bases at J, with 14 bases between the two ends. The DNA for the CDR3 is TGTGCCAGCTCACCACTCGCGGGCAAACAGACAGATACGCAGTATTTT. It translates to CASSPLAGKQTDTQYF.

The chain combines TRBV19 with TRBJ2-5; 9 bases agree with TRBD2. Trimming removed 1 base from V and 5 bases from J; junction bases left unmatched: 14. Germline V gene sequence: CDR1 LNHDA, CDR2 SQIVND (reference sequence). The CDR3 contains 18 residues. The CDR3 sequence: CASSIVGPGSGGLETQYF. Here the CDR3 DNA reads TGTGCCAGTAGTATAGTCGGCCCGGGTAGCGGGGGTTTGGAGACCCAGTACTTC.

The chain is built from TRBV6-4 and TRBJ1-2; unclear D gene. The germline V gene encodes CDR1 MRHNA and CDR2 SNTAGT. Trimming stripped 6 bases from V and 5 bases from J, with 13 bases between. The CDR3 sequence is 13 residues long. The CDR3 loop is CASRASGKYGYTF. The CDR3 coding sequence is TGTGCCAGCAGGGCCTCGGGGAAGTATGGCTACACCTTC.

V gene TRBV7-2 combines with J gene TRBJ1-6; TRBD1 agrees at 9 bases. Germline assignment: CDR1 SGHTA and CDR2 FQGNSA. V trimming: 2 bases; J trimming: 8 bases; junction bases outside the gene matches: 7. The CDR3 is made up of 16 amino acids. In nucleotides, the CDR3 is TGTGCCAGCAGCTTAACATCGGACAGGGGTTATTCACCCCTCCACTTT. This translates into CASSLTSDRGYSPLHF.

This clone appeared a few times. The rearrangement uses TRBV5-4 and TRBJ2-5; 7 bases are shared with TRBD2. CDR3 size: 17 residues. Germline CDR1 reads SGHNT; CDR2 reads YYREEE (reference sequence). The junction had 13 bases not matched to a gene; V was cut back by 0 bases and J by 5 bases. In DNA, the CDR3 is TGTGCCAGCAGCTTGGCGACTGCACCGGGACTAAAGGAGACCCAGTACTTC. This translates into CASSLATAPGLKETQYF.

The V and J genes are TRBV29-1 and TRBJ2-7; TRBD1 matches at 7 bases. Germline V gene data show CDR1 as SQVTM and CDR2 as ANQGSEA. CDR3 size: 13 residues. The V gene end was trimmed by 5 bases and the J gene end by 3 bases; junction bases not matched to a gene: 7. CDR3 nucleotide sequence: TGCAGCGTTTCCGGGACAGATATCTACGAGCAGTACTTC. Encoded protein: CSVSGTDIYEQYF.

The chain combines TRBV7-2 with TRBJ2-7, with TRBD2 matching over 12 bases. V lost 5 bases and J lost 2; bases outside the gene matches: 1. The length of the CDR3 is 14 residues. Germline CDR1 is SGHTA and CDR2 is FQGNSA. The CDR3 is CASSTSGGPYEQYF. The CDR3 region has the DNA TGTGCCAGCAGCACTAGCGGGGGGCCCTACGAGCAGTACTTC.

In DNA form, the CDR3 reads TGTGCCACCAGCAGAGATAGAGCGGAGGACACCGGGGAGCTGTTTTTT. This sequence encodes CATSRDRAEDTGELFF. The V gene is TRBV15, the J gene TRBJ2-2; D possibly corresponds to TRBD2 (5 bases). V was cut by 0 bases and J by 3 bases, with 11 bases left in between. This CDR3 is 16 amino acids long. CDR1 and CDR2 (germline): LNHNV, YYDKDF (reference sequence).

The chain carries TRBV7-9 and TRBJ1-3, with D possibly TRBD1 on 6 matching bases. The CDR3 totals 13 residues. Trimming left V 6 bases short and J 4 bases short, with 10 bases between. In germline, CDR1 is SEHNR, CDR2 FQNEAQ (reference sequence). CDR3 loop: CASSWDIGNTIYF. For the CDR3, the DNA is TGTGCCAGCAGTTGGGACATCGGAAACACCATATATTTT.

The chain joins TRBV6-4 to TRBJ1-6, with a tentative D call TRBD1 (6 bases). Trimming cost V 6 bases and J 7 bases, with 10 bases left between them. This CDR3 is 13 amino acids long. Germline V gives CDR1 MRHNA, CDR2 SNTAGT. The CDR3 reads CASSRGINSPLHF. The CDR3 nucleotides read TGTGCCAGCAGCAGGGGAATCAATTCACCCCTCCACTTT.

This clone came up once. The chain couples TRBV3-1 (or the pseudogene TRBV3-2) to TRBJ1-4; D uncertain. The length of the CDR3 is 15 residues. The ends were cut back, 1 base at V and 11 bases at J, with 17 bases in the middle. CDR1 LGHDT and CDR2 YNNKEL come from the germline V gene (reference sequence). The CDR3 sequence is CASSQVGVLGGKLFF. In DNA, the CDR3 is TGTGCCAGCAGCCAAGTAGGAGTGTTAGGTGGTAAACTGTTTTTT.

This clone appeared a single time. The chain uses TRBV21-1 and TRBJ1-6; the D call TRBD1 from the table was never checked on the DNA. TRBV21-1 is listed as a pseudogene. This CDR3 has 13 residues. This chain's CDR3 is CAGGTGYNSPLHF. The CDR3 DNA reads as TGTGCCGGGGGGACAGGGTATAATTCACCCCTCCACTTT.

The rearrangement joins TRBV19 to TRBJ1-5; tentatively, D is TRBD1 (5 bases). The V gene's germline CDR1 is LNHDA and CDR2 SQIVND (reference sequence). V gave up 5 bases and J gave up 2 bases, with 25 bases separating them. CDR3 size: 19 residues. The CDR3 here is CASSPPGTGLLMGNQPQHF. DNA of the CDR3: TGTGCCAGTAGTCCCCCCGGGACTGGACTTCTAATGGGCAATCAGCCCCAGCATTTT. The full variable domain, its missing parts supplied by reference TRBV19 and TRBJ1-5, is DGGITQSPKYLFRKEGQNVTLSCEQNLNHDAMYWYRQDPGQGLRLIYYSQIVNDFQKGDIAEGYSVSREKKESFPLTVTSAQKNPTAFYLCASSPPGTGLLMGNQPQHFGDGTRLSIL.

This sequence joins TRBV3-1 (or the pseudogene TRBV3-2) and TRBJ1-1; D might be TRBD1 (6 bases). Germline assignment: CDR1 LGHDT and CDR2 YNNKEL (reference sequence). Trimming stripped 1 base from V and 7 bases from J, with 7 bases between. The CDR3 is 12 residues long. CDR3 sequence reads: CASSQATGEAFF. In DNA, the CDR3 is TGTGCCAGCAGCCAAGCGACAGGTGAAGCTTTCTTT.